This passage covers 22 T cell receptor beta chains from one sample sequenced in a study of blood T cells in healthy people across ages. The authors ran a second PCR of 7 to 11 cycles using a sample-barcoded 5' primer and a J-beta primer mix. TCRdb re-derived calls from the 5' RACE reads in MiXCR, one entry per CDR3 protein. The table shows about 720,000 distinct CDR3 sequences, with over 20% occurring only once. What was sequenced was blood. The receptors shown here come from a man between 65 and 85 years old in good health.

This clonotype was seen a few times. The rearrangement uses TRBV19 and TRBJ2-7, with a weak D call TRBD1 (5 bases). The germline V gene encodes CDR1 LNHDA and CDR2 SQIVND (reference sequence). CDR3 length: 13 amino acids. The V gene lost 5 bases and the J gene lost 7 bases, with 15 bases spanning the gap. The CDR3 is CASSETVYEEQYF. Here the CDR3 DNA reads TGTGCCAGTAGTGAGACAGTCTACGAGGAGCAGTACTTC.

This clonotype has a handful of counts. The rearrangement links TRBV28 to TRBJ1-4, with TRBD1 matching 10 bases. CDR1 is MDHEN, CDR2 SYDVKM, per germline. This CDR3 comprises 16 residues. Trimming removed 4 bases from V and 2 bases from J; junction bases left unmatched: 4. CDR3 protein: CASSSGQGLTNEKLFF. Here the CDR3 DNA reads TGTGCCAGCAGTTCGGGACAGGGGTTGACTAATGAAAAACTGTTTTTT.

CDR3 in amino acids: CSATDRVSRETQYF. CDR3 DNA sequence: TGCAGTGCCACGGACAGGGTGTCTCGAGAGACCCAGTACTTC. V is TRBV20-1 and J is TRBJ2-5, with TRBD1 matching over 8 bases. J gave up 4 bases and V 6 bases, and 10 bases lay outside the gene matches. The CDR3 is 14 residues long. CDR1 and CDR2 (germline): DFQATT, SNEGSKA (reference sequence).

This clonotype was counted many times. The rearrangement uses TRBV5-5 and TRBJ1-1; D is uncertain. CDR3 size: 13 residues. The germline V and J ends were trimmed by 4 bases and 1 base, with 8 bases remaining between them. Germline V gene sequence: CDR1 SGHKS, CDR2 YYEKEE (reference sequence). CDR3 in amino acids: CASSRSGNTEAFF. CDR3 DNA sequence: TGTGCCAGCAGCCGAAGTGGGAACACTGAAGCTTTCTTT. The complete variable domain, with remaining parts taken from reference TRBV5-5 and TRBJ1-1, reads DAGVTQSPTHLIKTRGQQVTLRCSPISGHKSVSWYQQVLGQGPQFIFQYYEKEERGRGNFPDRFSARQFPNYSSELNVNALLLGDSALYLCASSRSGNTEAFFGQGTRLTVV.

This clonotype was detected many times. The V and J genes are TRBV7-9 and TRBJ1-2, with 7 bases that match TRBD1. Germline trimming cut 1 base from V and 4 bases from J; bases unmatched to any gene: 3. The CDR3 has 14 residues. Looked up from germline, CDR1 is SEHNR and CDR2 is FQNEAQ (reference sequence). The CDR3 spells CASSLGQGVYGYTF. The CDR3 DNA is TGTGCCAGCAGCTTAGGTCAGGGGGTCTATGGCTACACCTTC. Based on the CDR3 plus reference TRBV7-9 and TRBJ1-2, the full variable domain is DTGVSQNPRHKITKRGQNVTFRCDPISEHNRLYWYRQTLGQGPEFLTYFQNEAQLEKSRLLSDRFSAERPKGSFSTLEIQRTEQGDSAMYLCASSLGQGVYGYTFGSGTRLTVV.

This rearrangement joins TRBV12-3 or TRBV12-4 to TRBJ2-1, with D possibly matching TRBD2 (6 bases). The CDR3 contains 14 residues. Between the trimmed V and J ends, which lost 3 bases and 3 bases, there was a span of 9 bases. The CDR3 nucleotides are TGTGCCAGCAGTTTCGGTAGCGGCTACAATGAGCAGTTCTTC. Residues: CASSFGSGYNEQFF.

The genes are TRBV6-1 and TRBJ2-3; a possible D gene is TRBD1 (6 bases). The V end was cut by 7 bases, the J end by 1 base, with 21 bases between. This CDR3 region has 17 residues. Germline V lookup: CDR1 MNHNS, CDR2 SASEGT. DNA for the CDR3: TGTGCCAGCATCCGAGGACAGCCACCCCAAGGCACAGATACGCAGTATTTT. Amino acids: CASIRGQPPQGTDTQYF.

This clonotype was recorded at least ten times. The chain carries TRBV20-1 and TRBJ2-3, with 13 bases that match TRBD2. The CDR3 has 15 amino acids. V lost 5 bases and J lost 6; bases outside the gene matches: 8. Germline CDR1 reads DFQATT; CDR2 reads SNEGSKA (reference sequence). CDR3 residues: CSARDGLAGVDTQYF. The CDR3 DNA reads as TGCAGTGCTCGCGACGGACTAGCGGGAGTTGATACGCAGTATTTT.

The CDR3 DNA is TGTGCCAGCAGCCACGGGTCCTACAATGAGCAGTTCTTC. The encoded protein is CASSHGSYNEQFF. The J gene is TRBJ2-1, the V gene TRBV3-1; no definite D call. This CDR3 comprises 13 residues. Germline CDR1 and CDR2: LGHDT and YNNKEL (reference sequence). V was trimmed by 3 bases and J by 1 base, leaving 4 bases between them.

This chain joins TRBV28 and TRBJ1-2, with 9 bases lining up with TRBD1. The length of the CDR3 is 14 residues. Germline assignment: CDR1 MDHEN and CDR2 SYDVKM. The V gene end was trimmed by 8 bases and the J gene end by 5 bases; junction bases not matched to a gene: 9. This chain's CDR3 is CASGSRTGVYGYTF. CDR3 bases: TGTGCCAGCGGTAGTAGGACAGGGGTTTATGGCTACACCTTC.

Only a few counts were recorded for this clonotype. This chain links TRBV29-1 with TRBJ1-2; no firm D call. CDR3 length equals 10 residues. Trimming removed 4 bases at V and 6 bases at J, with 6 bases between. CDR1 is SQVTM and CDR2 is ANQGSEA in the germline V gene. CDR3 loop: CSVGHNGYTF. DNA of the CDR3: TGCAGCGTTGGACACAATGGCTACACCTTC.

This clonotype was observed a handful of times. V usage is TRBV6-1 and J usage is TRBJ2-3; the D is unclear. The CDR3 is 12 residues long. Per germline, CDR1 MNHNS and CDR2 SASEGT. V was pared by 3 bases and J by 7 bases, with 8 bases between. CDR3 protein: CASSDTRYTQYF. Here the CDR3 DNA reads TGTGCCAGCAGTGACACTCGTTATACGCAGTATTTT.

This clonotype was found a few times. The rearrangement joins TRBV3-1 to TRBJ2-5; TRBD2 matches at 10 bases. Germline values: CDR1 LGHDT, CDR2 YNNKEL (reference sequence). The CDR3 is made up of 16 amino acids. The ends lost 0 bases at V and 2 bases at J; junction bases unmatched: 3. The CDR3 nucleotides read TGTGCCAGCAGCCAAGAAGCGGGGGGGTTTCAAGAGACCCAGTACTTC. It specifies CASSQEAGGFQETQYF.

This clonotype has ten or more counts. V usage is TRBV28 and J usage is TRBJ2-1; possibly TRBD2 for D (6 bases). The DNA matches TRBJ2-5 better at its end, which makes the J call doubtful. This CDR3 has 17 residues. In germline, CDR1 is MDHEN, CDR2 SYDVKM. The CDR3 nucleotides read TGTGCCAGCAGTTTATTCGCTAGCTTAGCGGATCAAGAGACCCAGTACTTC. It specifies CASSLFASLADQETQYF.

V is TRBV11-2 and J is TRBJ2-5; D gene ambiguous. V lost 2 bases to trimming and J lost 0 bases, with 10 bases between them. The CDR3 runs to 15 residues. Germline V gene data show CDR1 as SGHAT and CDR2 as FQNNGV. The CDR3: CASSLSQPDQETQYF. The CDR3, as DNA: TGTGCCAGCAGCTTAAGTCAACCCGACCAAGAGACCCAGTACTTC.

The gene calls are TRBV29-1 and TRBJ1-2; weak D call: TRBD1 (5 bases). Trimming pared 7 bases from V and 6 bases from J, leaving 12 bases between. Germline values: CDR1 SQVTM, CDR2 ANQGSEA. This CDR3 is 11 amino acids long. The CDR3 protein is CSGSGGDGYTF. CDR3 nucleotide sequence: TGCAGCGGGAGTGGGGGGGATGGCTACACCTTC. Drawing the rest from reference TRBV29-1 and TRBJ1-2, the complete variable domain is SAVISQKPSRDICQRGTSLTIQCQVDSQVTMMFWYRQQPGQSLTLIATANQGSEATYESGFVIDKFPISRPNLTFSTLTVSNMSPEDSSIYLCSGSGGDGYTFGSGTRLTVV.

The chain combines TRBV7-2 with TRBJ1-1; a possible D gene is TRBD1 (5 bases). Trimming left V 5 bases short and J 5 bases short, with 12 bases between. The CDR3 sequence is 13 residues long. Germline lookup yields CDR1 SGHTA and CDR2 FQGNSA. As DNA, the CDR3 is TGTGCCAGCAGCCAAGACAGAAGGACTGAAGCTTTCTTT. It yields the protein CASSQDRRTEAFF.

The J gene is TRBJ2-3, the V gene TRBV5-1, with D maybe TRBD2 (6 bases). Germline values: CDR1 SGHRS, CDR2 YFSETQ. The CDR3 totals 18 residues. The germline V and J ends were trimmed by 2 bases and 1 base, with 20 bases remaining between them. The CDR3 loop is CASSLTVLGGLGTDTQYF. The DNA of the CDR3 is TGCGCCAGCAGCTTAACGGTGTTGGGGGGATTGGGCACAGATACGCAGTATTTT.

This clonotype showed up just a few times. The junction and the germline gene differ at one end; a read error may be behind it. V is TRBV9 and J is TRBJ2-7, with 14 bases that match TRBD2. Gene TRBJ2-1 matches the end of the DNA better, so the J call may be wrong. CDR1 is SGDLS and CDR2 is YYNGEE in the germline V gene. This CDR3 contains 13 residues. Here the CDR3 DNA reads TGCGCCAGCCGGACTAGCGGGGGGCATGAGCAGTTCTTC. This gives the protein CASRTSGGHEQFF.

This clonotype came up a few times. The J gene is TRBJ1-1, the V gene TRBV29-1; weak D call: TRBD1 (5 bases). The CDR3 contains 14 residues. Germline V gene sequence: CDR1 SQVTM, CDR2 ANQGSEA. The V gene lost 5 bases and the J gene lost 7 bases, with 20 bases spanning the gap. CDR3 protein: CSVMVGQGTGEAFF. DNA of the CDR3: TGCAGCGTTATGGTAGGGCAGGGAACAGGTGAAGCTTTCTTT.

V and J are TRBV24-1 and TRBJ2-5; no reliable D call. The DNA matches TRBJ2-1 better at its end, which makes the J call doubtful. Germline V gives CDR1 KGHDR, CDR2 SFDVKD. This CDR3 is built from 15 residues. The CDR3 region is CATSDLMAAEDEQFF. The CDR3 DNA follows: TGTGCCACCAGTGATTTGATGGCGGCGGAAGATGAGCAGTTCTTC.

The genes are TRBV15 and TRBJ2-1; possibly TRBD2 for D (6 bases). CDR1 and CDR2 (germline): LNHNV, YYDKDF (reference sequence). CDR3 size: 17 residues. V shed 5 bases and J shed 2 bases, with 19 bases lying between them. The CDR3 coding sequence is TGTGCCACCAGCCACGGACTACCTCTTTCAACCTACAATGAGCAGTTCTTC. This encodes CATSHGLPLSTYNEQFF.